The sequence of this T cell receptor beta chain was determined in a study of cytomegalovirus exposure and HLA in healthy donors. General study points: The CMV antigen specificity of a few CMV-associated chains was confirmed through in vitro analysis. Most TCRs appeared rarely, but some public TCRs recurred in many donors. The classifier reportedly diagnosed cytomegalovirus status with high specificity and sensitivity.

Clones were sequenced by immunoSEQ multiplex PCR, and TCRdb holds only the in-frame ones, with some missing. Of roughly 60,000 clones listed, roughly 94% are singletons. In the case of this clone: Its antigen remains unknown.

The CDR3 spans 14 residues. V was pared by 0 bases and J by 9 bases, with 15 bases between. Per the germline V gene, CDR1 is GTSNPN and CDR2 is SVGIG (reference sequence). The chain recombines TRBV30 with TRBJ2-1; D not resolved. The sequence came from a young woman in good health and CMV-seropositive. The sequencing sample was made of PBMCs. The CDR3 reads CAWSVSLVAAEQFF. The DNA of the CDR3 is TGTGCCTGGAGTGTCTCCCTAGTTGCCGCTGAGCAGTTCTTC.